This TCR beta chain was sequenced during a study of cytomegalovirus exposure and HLA in healthy donors. PCR amplification relied on 60 Vbeta primers (plus 13 Jbeta primers). Measured with immunoSEQ multiplex PCR; TCRdb has only the in-frame clones, and not every one. This table has 200,000 to 250,000 clones, roughly 80% appearing once. Study-level points and caveats: An analysis that came later showed most CMV-associated TCR beta chains appearing HLA-restricted. Links to common viral pathogens appeared, in a later analysis, for several of the most significant clusters. The study listed under 200 cytomegalovirus-associated TCR beta chains. In vitro confirmation showed three CMV-associated chains to be CMV antigen specific.

On this clone: Its antigen is not identified.

CDR1 is KGHSH, CDR2 LQKENI, per germline. CDR3 length: 13 residues. Trimming cost V 4 bases and J 6 bases, with 9 bases left between them. This receptor was obtained from a man aged 30-40 years in good health and CMV-seronegative. Sequenced sample: PBMCs. The rearrangement joins TRBV18 to TRBJ2-2; unclear D gene. The CDR3 spells CASSLDMAGELFF. The CDR3 nucleotides are TGTGCCAGCTCACTCGACATGGCCGGGGAGCTGTTTTTT.